These 27 T cell receptor beta chains originate from one sample sequenced in a study of shared clonotypes between healthy human individuals. CD8 cells classed as naive were CD45RO-negative and positively selected for CCR7, excluding terminally differentiated effector memory CD45RA+ cells. The table came from immunoSEQ multiplex PCR; TCRdb's copy has only in-frame clones and leaves some out. The sample has 2 million to 2.5 million clones; around 96% are singletons. Material for sequencing was naive CD8+ T cells sorted from blood. The receptor set was obtained from a man aged 18 to 30 in good health.

The gene calls are TRBV28 and TRBJ2-6; unclear D gene. The germline V gene has CDR1 MDHEN and CDR2 SYDVKM. V was clipped by 2 bases and J by 4 bases, with 12 bases between them. This CDR3 is built from 16 residues. CDR3 nucleotides: TGTGCCAGCAGTTTAAACCTGGAGTCGGGGGCCAACGTCCTGACTTTC. Protein sequence: CASSLNLESGANVLTF.

This chain uses TRBV4-1 with TRBJ2-7; no clear D gene. Germline lookup yields CDR1 MGHRA and CDR2 YSYEKL. Trimming shortened V by 1 base and J by 2 bases, and 9 bases separated the two germline ends. The CDR3 sequence is 14 residues long. CDR3 DNA: TGCGCCAGCAGCCAAGTTCACGGACCCTACGAGCAGTACTTC. As protein: CASSQVHGPYEQYF.

The chain recombines TRBV28 with TRBJ2-7; 8 bases agree with TRBD1. CDR3 length equals 17 residues. Germline assignment: CDR1 MDHEN and CDR2 SYDVKM. The J segment lost 7 bases and the V segment lost 1 base, leaving 15 bases of the junction unmatched. CDR3 amino acids: CASSLYSGQGLFGEQYF. CDR3 DNA: TGTGCCAGCAGTTTATATTCCGGACAGGGTCTGTTTGGGGAGCAGTACTTC. Complete variable domain (other parts from reference TRBV28 and TRBJ2-7): DVKVTQSSRYLVKRTGEKVFLECVQDMDHENMFWYRQDPGLGLRLIYFSYDVKMKEKGDIPEGYSVSREKKERFSLILESASTNQTSMYLCASSLYSGQGLFGEQYFGPGTRLTVT.

The chain employs TRBV6-5 and TRBJ2-7, with D perhaps matching TRBD2 (6 bases). This CDR3 is built from 15 residues. Looked up from germline, CDR1 is MNHEY and CDR2 is SVGAGI. V lost 0 bases and J lost 4, with 13 bases in between. CDR3 sequence: CASSYSNGGGYEQYF. The CDR3 bases are TGTGCCAGCAGTTACTCGAACGGGGGTGGATACGAGCAGTACTTC.

For the CDR3, the DNA is TGTGCCAGCAGTTTCATCCCCCGTGCCAACAGGGGGTGGCAAGAGACCCAGTACTTC. Protein sequence: CASSFIPRANRGWQETQYF. The V call is TRBV28, the J call TRBJ2-5, with 8 bases identical to TRBD1. The length of the CDR3 is 19 residues. V was clipped by 3 bases and J by 2 bases; unmatched bases: 17. CDR1 and CDR2 (germline): MDHEN, SYDVKM.

This CDR3 reads CAWAGTGVPNEQFF. Written as DNA, the CDR3 is TGTGCCTGGGCCGGGACAGGGGTTCCTAATGAGCAGTTCTTC. The genes are TRBV30 and TRBJ2-1; TRBD1 matches 10 bases. The length of the CDR3 is 14 residues. Germline trimming cut 5 bases from V and 7 bases from J; bases unmatched to any gene: 8. Germline V gene sequence: CDR1 GTSNPN, CDR2 SVGIG (reference sequence). The full variable domain, its missing parts supplied by reference TRBV30 and TRBJ2-1, is SQTIHQWPATLVQPVGSPLSLECTVEGTSNPNLYWYRQAAGRGLQLLFYSVGIGQISSEVPQNLSASRPQDRQFILSSKKLLLSDSGFYLCAWAGTGVPNEQFFGPGTRLTVL.

J is TRBJ2-7 and V is TRBV13; D is possibly TRBD1 (6 bases). V lost 5 bases to trimming and J lost 0 bases, with 14 bases between them. This CDR3 region has 15 residues. CDR1 PRHDT and CDR2 FYEKMQ come from the germline V gene (reference sequence). The CDR3 reads CASSPPGVFSYEQYF. CDR3 nucleotides: TGTGCCAGCAGCCCACCAGGGGTGTTCTCCTACGAGCAGTACTTC.

The gene calls are TRBV6-6 and TRBJ1-1; D is unresolved. The V end lost 9 bases, the J end lost 7 bases, and 9 bases lay between the germline ends. Germline values: CDR1 MNHNY, CDR2 SVGAGI (reference sequence). The CDR3 runs 10 residues. The CDR3 DNA follows: TGTGCCAGTGGCTTAGGTGAAGCTTTCTTT. This gives the protein CASGLGEAFF.

This chain uses TRBV9 with TRBJ2-5; TRBD2 agrees at 8 bases. V gave up 5 bases and J gave up 5 bases; unmatched junction bases: 14. The CDR3 extends over 16 amino acids. In germline, CDR1 is SGDLS, CDR2 YYNGEE. The CDR3 coding sequence is TGTGCCAGCAGTCTAAAGCCGGGACTAGAGATGGAGACCCAGTACTTC. This gives the protein CASSLKPGLEMETQYF.

In its sample, this clone was seen once. This chain connects TRBV27 to TRBJ1-6, with D maybe TRBD1 (5 bases). Germline V lookup: CDR1 MNHEY, CDR2 SMNVEV (reference sequence). Trimming stripped 1 base from V and 1 base from J, with 26 bases between. This CDR3 has 22 amino acids. CDR3 amino acids: CASSLWGPIGQLGRSYNSPLHF. The CDR3, as DNA: TGTGCCAGCAGTTTATGGGGACCAATCGGCCAACTAGGTCGGTCCTATAATTCACCCCTCCACTTT.

The chain joins TRBV11-2 to TRBJ1-2; D remains unclear. Germline V gene data show CDR1 as SGHAT and CDR2 as FQNNGV. CDR3 length: 12 amino acids. Deletions cut 4 bases from V and 2 bases from J, with 5 bases between. This CDR3 reads CASSSGNYGYTF. DNA for the CDR3: TGTGCCAGCAGCTCAGGAAACTATGGCTACACCTTC.

In regard to this clone: Other DNA sequences in this specimen translate into the identical CDR3. J is TRBJ2-1 and V is TRBV10-3; tentatively, D is TRBD2 (7 bases). CDR1 and CDR2 from the germline V gene are ENHRY and SYGVKD. Trimming stripped 2 bases from V and 4 bases from J, with 9 bases between. This CDR3 spans 14 amino acids. CDR3 DNA sequence: TGTGCCATCAGTGAGAGCGGGACATACAATGAGCAGTTCTTC. Its translation: CAISESGTYNEQFF.

This clone showed up just once. Other nucleotide sequences in the sample specify the same CDR3. V is TRBV5-6 and J is TRBJ2-1, with no clear D. Trimming removed 1 base at V and 3 bases at J, with 5 bases between. CDR1 is SGHDT and CDR2 is YYEEEE in the germline V gene. CDR3 length: 13 amino acids. The CDR3: CASSLSSYNEQFF. The CDR3 coding sequence is TGTGCCAGCAGCTTGAGCAGCTACAATGAGCAGTTCTTC. Filled out from reference TRBV5-6 and TRBJ2-1, the complete variable domain reads DAGVTQSPTHLIKTRGQQVTLRCSPKSGHDTVSWYQQALGQGPQFIFQYYEEEERQRGNFPDRFSGHQFPNYSSELNVNALLLGDSALYLCASSLSSYNEQFFGPGTRLTVL.

V usage is TRBV2 and J usage is TRBJ2-1; maybe TRBD1 (5 bases). Germline assignment: CDR1 SNHLY and CDR2 FYNNEI. Trimming pared 8 bases from V and 0 bases from J, leaving 14 bases between. The CDR3 has 15 residues. Here the CDR3 reads CASEMDMSSYNEQFF. In DNA, the CDR3 is TGTGCCAGCGAGATGGACATGAGCTCCTACAATGAGCAGTTCTTC.

V gene TRBV4-1 combines with J gene TRBJ1-1; D remains unclear. The CDR3 consists of 15 residues. Trimming took 2 bases from V and 0 from J, leaving 10 bases between them. Germline loops: CDR1 MGHRA, CDR2 YSYEKL. The CDR3 here is CASSQRAALNTEAFF. CDR3 DNA sequence: TGCGCCAGCAGCCAAAGGGCAGCGTTGAACACTGAAGCTTTCTTT.

This clone was detected a few times. The chain joins TRBV30 to TRBJ1-5; D is undetermined. Germline loops: CDR1 GTSNPN, CDR2 SVGIG (reference sequence). Between the trimmed V and J ends, which lost 1 base and 3 bases, there was a span of 7 bases. This CDR3 has 13 amino acids. The CDR3 spells CAWSEEVNQPQHF. The CDR3 nucleotides read TGTGCCTGGAGTGAGGAGGTCAATCAGCCCCAGCATTTT. The whole variable domain, filled in from reference TRBV30 and TRBJ1-5, reads SQTIHQWPATLVQPVGSPLSLECTVEGTSNPNLYWYRQAAGRGLQLLFYSVGIGQISSEVPQNLSASRPQDRQFILSSKKLLLSDSGFYLCAWSEEVNQPQHFGDGTRLSIL.

The rearrangement joins TRBV7-2 to TRBJ1-2; a possible D gene is TRBD1 (6 bases). The germline V gene encodes CDR1 SGHTA and CDR2 FQGNSA. This CDR3 comprises 14 residues. V was shortened by 5 bases and J by 5 bases, with 15 bases between the two germline ends. CDR3 in amino acids: CASSPGVGGYGYTF. The CDR3 DNA reads TGTGCCAGCAGCCCAGGGGTGGGAGGTTATGGCTACACCTTC.

This clone was seen a few times. The chain carries TRBV28 and TRBJ1-2; 7 bases are a match to TRBD1. Losses at the gene ends were 6 bases for V and 4 bases for J; bases not matched to a gene: 5. There are 13 residues in the CDR3. CDR1 MDHEN and CDR2 SYDVKM come from the germline V gene. CDR3 sequence: CASRPQGGYGYTF. Here the CDR3 DNA reads TGTGCCAGCAGACCTCAGGGGGGCTATGGCTACACCTTC.

This chain uses TRBV27 with TRBJ2-2, with D maybe TRBD2 (5 bases). The CDR3 runs 15 residues. The germline CDR1 and CDR2 sequences are MNHEY and SMNVEV (reference sequence). Trimming shortened V by 7 bases and J by 4 bases, and 16 bases separated the two germline ends. The CDR3 DNA sequence: TGTGCCAGCACCACTCTCCGGGGAAGCACCGGGGAGCTGTTTTTT. This sequence encodes CASTTLRGSTGELFF.

CDR3 DNA: TGCGCCAGCAGCCAAGAAGATCCAGGGACCACTGAAGCTTTCTTT. This gives the protein CASSQEDPGTTEAFF. V is TRBV4-1 and J is TRBJ1-1, with D perhaps TRBD1 (5 bases). Germline CDR1 and CDR2: MGHRA and YSYEKL. The CDR3 runs to 15 residues. V dropped 0 bases and J dropped 4 bases, with 12 bases sitting between them.

This clone occurred once. The V and J genes are TRBV28 and TRBJ2-7; tentative D call: TRBD2 (6 bases). The CDR3 runs 14 residues. Germline assignment: CDR1 MDHEN and CDR2 SYDVKM. V was clipped by 6 bases and J by 3 bases, with 15 bases between them. CDR3 residues: CASRFSGEGYEQYF. The DNA of the CDR3 is TGTGCCAGCAGATTCTCGGGAGAGGGCTACGAGCAGTACTTC. Combining the CDR3 with reference TRBV28 and TRBJ2-7 gives the whole variable domain DVKVTQSSRYLVKRTGEKVFLECVQDMDHENMFWYRQDPGLGLRLIYFSYDVKMKEKGDIPEGYSVSREKKERFSLILESASTNQTSMYLCASRFSGEGYEQYFGPGTRLTVT.

The chain has TRBV15 and TRBJ1-5; no clear D. The CDR3 has 15 amino acids. Germline CDR1 reads LNHNV; CDR2 reads YYDKDF (reference sequence). The V end lost 4 bases, the J end lost 0 bases, and 10 bases lay between the germline ends. CDR3 amino acids: CATSTGLISNQPQHF. The CDR3 DNA reads as TGTGCCACCAGCACTGGACTGATTAGCAATCAGCCCCAGCATTTT.

The chain carries TRBV7-9 and TRBJ2-1, with 7 bases that match TRBD2. CDR3 length equals 15 residues. Germline assignment: CDR1 SEHNR and CDR2 FQNEAQ (reference sequence). V lost 4 bases, J lost 8 bases, and 11 bases stayed unmatched. In DNA, the CDR3 is TGTGCCAGCAGCTCCCAGCGGGAACACTTCGATGAGCAGTTCTTC. It translates to CASSSQREHFDEQFF.

V gene TRBV11-2 combines with J gene TRBJ2-7, with a possible D match to TRBD2 (5 bases). The V end lost 1 base, the J end lost 0 bases, and 10 bases lay between the germline ends. CDR1 SGHAT and CDR2 FQNNGV come from the germline V gene. The CDR3 is made up of 15 amino acids. This CDR3 reads CASSLAVSGSYEQYF. The DNA of the CDR3 is TGTGCCAGCAGCTTAGCGGTAAGCGGCTCCTACGAGCAGTACTTC.

CDR3 residues: CASSYRKGYEQYF. In nucleotides, the CDR3 is TGTGCCAGCAGTTACCGGAAAGGTTACGAGCAGTACTTC. The chain recombines TRBV6-5 with TRBJ2-7; D uncertain. Trimming shortened V by 2 bases and J by 4 bases, and 9 bases separated the two germline ends. CDR3 length equals 13 residues. CDR1 and CDR2 (germline): MNHEY, SVGAGI.

The chain links TRBV11-2 to TRBJ2-7, with TRBD2 matching 12 bases. CDR1 is SGHAT, CDR2 FQNNGV, per germline. This CDR3 is 14 amino acids long. V gave up 2 bases and J gave up 6 bases; unmatched junction bases: 2. CDR3 DNA sequence: TGTGCCAGCAGCTTATTGACTAGCGGGAGCGAGCAGTACTTC. Translation: CASSLLTSGSEQYF.

The chain employs TRBV6-6 and TRBJ2-3; TRBD2 matches 11 bases. The CDR3 loop spans 14 amino acids. V gave up 9 bases and J gave up 3 bases; unmatched junction bases: 5. Germline V gene sequence: CDR1 MNHNY, CDR2 SVGAGI (reference sequence). CDR3 nucleotide sequence: TGTGCCAGGGAGACTAGCGGGGAGACAGATACGCAGTATTTT. Translated: CARETSGETDTQYF.